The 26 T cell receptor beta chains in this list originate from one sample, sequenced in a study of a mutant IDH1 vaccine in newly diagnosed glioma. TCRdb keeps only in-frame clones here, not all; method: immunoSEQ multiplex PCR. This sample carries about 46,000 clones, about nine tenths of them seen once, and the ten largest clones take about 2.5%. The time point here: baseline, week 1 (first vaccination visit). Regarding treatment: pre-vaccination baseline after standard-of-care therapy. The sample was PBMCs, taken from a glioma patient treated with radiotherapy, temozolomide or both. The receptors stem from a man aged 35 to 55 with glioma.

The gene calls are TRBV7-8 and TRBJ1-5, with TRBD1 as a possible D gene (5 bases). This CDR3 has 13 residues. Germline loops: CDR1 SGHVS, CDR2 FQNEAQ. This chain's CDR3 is CADPGGRDQPQHF. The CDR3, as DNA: TGTGCGGACCCGGGGGGTCGCGATCAGCCCCAGCATTTT.

DNA for the CDR3: TGTGCCAGCAGCTTACGTGTCGGGGGACCAGGATCCGGAAACACCATATATTTT. The encoded protein is CASSLRVGGPGSGNTIYF. The chain employs TRBV7-9 and TRBJ1-3; perhaps TRBD1 as D (5 bases). The CDR3 contains 18 residues. Germline CDR1 SEHNR, CDR2 FQNEAQ (reference sequence). The V end lost 2 bases, the J end lost 4 bases, and 21 bases lay between the germline ends. The entire variable domain, with the rest obtained from reference TRBV7-9 and TRBJ1-3, is as follows: DTGVSQNPRHKITKRGQNVTFRCDPISEHNRLYWYRQTLGQGPEFLTYFQNEAQLEKSRLLSDRFSAERPKGSFSTLEIQRTEQGDSAMYLCASSLRVGGPGSGNTIYFGEGSWLTVV.

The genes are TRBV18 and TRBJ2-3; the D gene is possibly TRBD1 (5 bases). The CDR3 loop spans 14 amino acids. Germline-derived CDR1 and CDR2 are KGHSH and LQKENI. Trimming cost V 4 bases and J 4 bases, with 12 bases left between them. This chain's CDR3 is CASSQRQGADTQYF. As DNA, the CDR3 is TGTGCCAGCTCACAACGTCAGGGTGCAGATACGCAGTATTTT.

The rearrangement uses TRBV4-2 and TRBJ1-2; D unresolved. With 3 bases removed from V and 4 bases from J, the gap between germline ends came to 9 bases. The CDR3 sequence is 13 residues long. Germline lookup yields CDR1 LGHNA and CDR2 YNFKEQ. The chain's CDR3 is CASSQALVYGYTF. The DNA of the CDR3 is TGTGCCAGCAGCCAGGCCCTGGTCTATGGCTACACCTTC.

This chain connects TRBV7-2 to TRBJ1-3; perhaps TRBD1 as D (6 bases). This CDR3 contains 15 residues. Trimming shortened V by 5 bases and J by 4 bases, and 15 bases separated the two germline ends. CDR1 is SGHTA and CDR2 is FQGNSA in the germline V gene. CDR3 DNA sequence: TGTGCCAGCAGCCCGGTCCGAGGACAGGGAAACACCATATATTTT. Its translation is CASSPVRGQGNTIYF. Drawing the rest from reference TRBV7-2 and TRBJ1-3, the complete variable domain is GAGVSQSPSNKVTEKGKDVELRCDPISGHTALYWYRQSLGQGLEFLIYFQGNSAPDKSGLPSDRFSAERTGGSVSTLTIQRTQQEDSAVYLCASSPVRGQGNTIYFGEGSWLTVV.

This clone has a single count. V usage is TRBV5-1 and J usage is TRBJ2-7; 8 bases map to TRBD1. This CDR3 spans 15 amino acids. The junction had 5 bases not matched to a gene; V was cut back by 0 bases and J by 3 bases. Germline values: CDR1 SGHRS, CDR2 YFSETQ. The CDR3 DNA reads TGCGCCAGCAGCTTGGGGACAGGGCCCCTCTACGAGCAGTACTTC. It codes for CASSLGTGPLYEQYF.

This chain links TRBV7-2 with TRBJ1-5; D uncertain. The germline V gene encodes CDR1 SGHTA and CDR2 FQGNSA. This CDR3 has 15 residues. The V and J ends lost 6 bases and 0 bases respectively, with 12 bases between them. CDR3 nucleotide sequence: TGTGCCAGCAGGGAGCCGGGGTATAGCAATCAGCCCCAGCATTTT. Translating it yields CASREPGYSNQPQHF.

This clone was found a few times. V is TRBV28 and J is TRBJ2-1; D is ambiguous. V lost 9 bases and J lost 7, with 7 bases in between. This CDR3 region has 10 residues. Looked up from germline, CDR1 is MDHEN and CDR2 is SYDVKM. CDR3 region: CARGINEQFF. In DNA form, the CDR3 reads TGTGCCAGGGGGATTAATGAGCAGTTCTTC.

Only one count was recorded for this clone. CDR3 sequence reads: CASSLVSGGNEQFF. In DNA form, the CDR3 reads TGTGCCAGCAGCTTAGTTAGTGGAGGGAATGAGCAGTTCTTC. The rearrangement links TRBV7-2 to TRBJ2-1; D possibly corresponds to TRBD2 (6 bases). CDR1 is SGHTA and CDR2 is FQGNSA in the germline V gene. The CDR3 runs 14 residues. Trimming took off 1 base at V and 7 bases at J, with 11 bases between the two ends.

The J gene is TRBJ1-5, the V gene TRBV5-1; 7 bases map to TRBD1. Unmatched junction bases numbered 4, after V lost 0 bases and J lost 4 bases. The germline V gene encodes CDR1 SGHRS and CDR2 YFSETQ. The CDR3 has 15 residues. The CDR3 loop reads CASSLGGQQNQPQHF. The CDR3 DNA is TGCGCCAGCAGCTTGGGGGGACAGCAAAATCAGCCCCAGCATTTT.

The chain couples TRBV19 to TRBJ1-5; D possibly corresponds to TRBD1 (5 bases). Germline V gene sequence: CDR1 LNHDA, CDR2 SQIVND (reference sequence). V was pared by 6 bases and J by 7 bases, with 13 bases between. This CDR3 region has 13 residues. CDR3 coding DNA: TGTGCCAGTAGAACGGCAGGGTCCCAGCCCCAGCATTTT. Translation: CASRTAGSQPQHF. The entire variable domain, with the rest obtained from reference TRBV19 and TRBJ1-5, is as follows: DGGITQSPKYLFRKEGQNVTLSCEQNLNHDAMYWYRQDPGQGLRLIYYSQIVNDFQKGDIAEGYSVSREKKESFPLTVTSAQKNPTAFYLCASRTAGSQPQHFGDGTRLSIL.

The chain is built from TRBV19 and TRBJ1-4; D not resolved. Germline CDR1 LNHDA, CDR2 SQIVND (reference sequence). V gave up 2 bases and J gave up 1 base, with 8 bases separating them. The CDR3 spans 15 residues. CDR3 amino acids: CASSIRRGTNEKLFF. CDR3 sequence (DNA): TGTGCCAGTAGTATACGGAGAGGAACTAATGAAAAACTGTTTTTT.

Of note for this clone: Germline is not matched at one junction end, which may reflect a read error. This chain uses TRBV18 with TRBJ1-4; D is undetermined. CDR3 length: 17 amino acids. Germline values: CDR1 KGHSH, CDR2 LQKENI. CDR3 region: CASSPLRVDGTYEKLFF. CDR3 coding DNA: TGTGCCAGCTCACCATTGAGAGTCGACGGAACTTATGAAAAACTGTTTTTT. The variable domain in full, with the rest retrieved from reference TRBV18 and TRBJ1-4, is NAGVMQNPRHLVRRRGQEARLRCSPMKGHSHVYWYRQLPEEGLKFMVYLQKENIIDESGMPKERFSAEFPKEGPSILRIQQVVRGDSAAYFCASSPLRVDGTYEKLFFGSGTQLSVL.

The CDR3 bases are TGCGCCAGCGGGCCCCCCCTCGGGACAGGGTACGAGCAGTACTTC. Its translation is CASGPPLGTGYEQYF. The J gene is TRBJ2-7, the V gene TRBV5-1; 9 bases match TRBD1. V gave up 7 bases and J gave up 4 bases; unmatched junction bases: 12. The CDR3 length is 15 residues. The germline CDR1 and CDR2 sequences are SGHRS and YFSETQ.

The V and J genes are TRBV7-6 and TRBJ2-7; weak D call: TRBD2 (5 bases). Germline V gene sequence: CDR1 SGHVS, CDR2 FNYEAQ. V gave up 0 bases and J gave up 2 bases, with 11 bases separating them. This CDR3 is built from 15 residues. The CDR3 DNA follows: TGTGCCAGCAGCTTAGCGCCGGGAACGACCTACGAGCAGTACTTC. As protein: CASSLAPGTTYEQYF.

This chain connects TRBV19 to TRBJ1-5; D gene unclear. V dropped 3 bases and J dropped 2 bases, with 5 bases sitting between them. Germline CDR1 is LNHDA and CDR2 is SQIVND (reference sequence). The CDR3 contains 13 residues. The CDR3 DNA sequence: TGTGCCAGTAGTATTCGCCGCAATCAGCCCCAGCATTTT. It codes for CASSIRRNQPQHF.

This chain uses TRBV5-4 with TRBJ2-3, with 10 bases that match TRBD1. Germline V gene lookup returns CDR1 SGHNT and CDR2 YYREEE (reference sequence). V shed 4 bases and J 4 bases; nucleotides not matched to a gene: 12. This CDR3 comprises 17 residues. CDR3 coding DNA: TGTGCCAGCAGCCTTCCTAGAGAGACAGGGGGCCCAGATACGCAGTATTTT. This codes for CASSLPRETGGPDTQYF.

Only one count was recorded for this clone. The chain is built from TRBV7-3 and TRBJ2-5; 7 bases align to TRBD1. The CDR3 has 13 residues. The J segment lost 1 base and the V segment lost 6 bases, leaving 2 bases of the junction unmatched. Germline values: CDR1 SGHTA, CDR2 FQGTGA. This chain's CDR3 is CASSYRGQETQYF. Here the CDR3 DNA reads TGTGCCAGCAGTTACAGGGGCCAAGAGACCCAGTACTTC. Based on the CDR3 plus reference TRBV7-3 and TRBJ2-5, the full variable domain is GAGVSQTPSNKVTEKGKYVELRCDPISGHTALYWYRQSLGQGPEFLIYFQGTGAADDSGLPNDRFFAVRPEGSVSTLKIQRTERGDSAVYLCASSYRGQETQYFGPGTRLLVL.

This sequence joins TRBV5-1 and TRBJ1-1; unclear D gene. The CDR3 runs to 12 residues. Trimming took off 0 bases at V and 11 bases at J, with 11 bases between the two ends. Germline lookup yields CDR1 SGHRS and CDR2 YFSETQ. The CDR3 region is CASSLEDARAFF. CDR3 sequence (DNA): TGCGCCAGCAGCTTGGAGGACGCACGGGCTTTCTTT.

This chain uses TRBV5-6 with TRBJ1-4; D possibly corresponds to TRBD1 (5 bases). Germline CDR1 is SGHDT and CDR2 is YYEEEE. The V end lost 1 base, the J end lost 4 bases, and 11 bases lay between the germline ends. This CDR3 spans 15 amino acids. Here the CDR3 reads CASSLSGGINEKLFF. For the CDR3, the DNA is TGTGCCAGCAGCTTGAGCGGGGGGATTAATGAAAAACTGTTTTTT.

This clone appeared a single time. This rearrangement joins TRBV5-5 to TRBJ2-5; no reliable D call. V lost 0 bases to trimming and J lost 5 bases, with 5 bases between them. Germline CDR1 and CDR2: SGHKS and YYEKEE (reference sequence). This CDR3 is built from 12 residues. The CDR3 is CASSLDGETQYF. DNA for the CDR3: TGTGCCAGCAGCTTGGATGGGGAGACCCAGTACTTC. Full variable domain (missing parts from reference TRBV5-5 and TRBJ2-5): DAGVTQSPTHLIKTRGQQVTLRCSPISGHKSVSWYQQVLGQGPQFIFQYYEKEERGRGNFPDRFSARQFPNYSSELNVNALLLGDSALYLCASSLDGETQYFGPGTRLLVL.

The chain's CDR3 is CASSLRVGNIQYF. The CDR3 DNA reads as TGTGCCAGCAGTCTAAGGGTCGGTAACATTCAGTACTTC. The rearrangement uses TRBV27 and TRBJ2-4, with no clear D. Trimming cost V 5 bases and J 7 bases, with 12 bases left between them. Germline V gene data show CDR1 as MNHEY and CDR2 as SMNVEV (reference sequence). The CDR3 runs to 13 residues.

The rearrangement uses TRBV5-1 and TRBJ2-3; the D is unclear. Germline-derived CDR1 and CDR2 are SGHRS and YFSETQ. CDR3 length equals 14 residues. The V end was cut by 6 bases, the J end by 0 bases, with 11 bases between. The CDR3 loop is CASTRLTSTDTQYF. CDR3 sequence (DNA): TGCGCCAGCACTCGTTTAACTAGCACAGATACGCAGTATTTT.

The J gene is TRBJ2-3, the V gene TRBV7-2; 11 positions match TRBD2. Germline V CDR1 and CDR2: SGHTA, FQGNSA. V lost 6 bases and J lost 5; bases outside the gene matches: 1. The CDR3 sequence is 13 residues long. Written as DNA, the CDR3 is TGTGCCAGCAGACTAGCGGGGGAAGATACGCAGTATTTT. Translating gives CASRLAGEDTQYF.

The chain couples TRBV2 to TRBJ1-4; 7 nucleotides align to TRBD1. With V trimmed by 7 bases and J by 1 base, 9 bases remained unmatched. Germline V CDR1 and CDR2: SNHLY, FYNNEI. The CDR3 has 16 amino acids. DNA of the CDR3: TGTGCCAGCAAGTTGAGGGGGCGGTTAACTAATGAAAAACTGTTTTTT. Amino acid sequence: CASKLRGRLTNEKLFF.

CDR3 DNA: TGTGCCAGCAGCGGAACGGGGGGGGTTGTGGAGACCCAGTACTTC. Its protein is CASSGTGGVVETQYF. The J gene is TRBJ2-5, the V gene TRBV9; 8 nucleotides align to TRBD2. Germline CDR1 and CDR2: SGDLS and YYNGEE. The CDR3 covers 15 residues. Unmatched junction bases numbered 9, after V lost 3 bases and J lost 5 bases.